Below, 2 T cell receptor beta chains from the same sample are listed, as sequenced in a study of human T cells and chemical hapten exposure. Time point given: patch test 2, 6 weeks after DPC sensitization. Documented treatment: therapeutic diphenylcyclopropenone sensitization with weekly scalp DPC. TCRdb reprocessed the RACE reads with MiXCR, giving one entry per CDR3 protein. The profile shows tens of thousands of distinct CDR3 sequences, roughly a tenth of them singletons. The sequencing used whole blood, collected in connection with sensitization to the hapten diphenylcyclopropenone (DPC). The receptor source for this set is a woman younger than 45 with alopecia areata. Some clones in this sample may be carry-over from other donors' samples.

This clonotype showed up just a few times. The rearrangement uses TRBV5-4 and TRBJ1-2; TRBD1 matches at 7 bases. The V gene's germline CDR1 is SGHNT and CDR2 YYREEE (reference sequence). V dropped 4 bases and J dropped 2; count of bases not matched to a gene: 2. This CDR3 is built from 13 residues. The CDR3 reads CASSGDRNYGYTF. DNA of the CDR3: TGTGCCAGCAGCGGGGACAGAAACTATGGCTACACCTTC.

This clonotype has ten or more counts. V gene TRBV6-6 combines with J gene TRBJ2-3, with 12 positions matching TRBD2. V trimming: 8 bases; J trimming: 2 bases; junction bases outside the gene matches: 11. Germline CDR1 MNHNY, CDR2 SVGAGI (reference sequence). CDR3 length equals 17 residues. CDR3 sequence (DNA): TGTGCCAGCGGATCTAGCGGGAGGGTTTACATCACAGATACGCAGTATTTT. Amino acids: CASGSSGRVYITDTQYF.